A selection of T cell receptor beta chains follows, all from one sample in a study of T-cell memory formation after mild COVID-19. TCRdb redid the calling of the 5' RACE reads with MiXCR, one entry per CDR3 protein. Of a few hundred thousand distinct CDR3 sequences in the sample, 9.4% were seen once. The sample was PBMCs or a T cell subset sorted from them (not recorded which). The receptors derive from a man aged 18 to 30 who had mild COVID-19 (a few samples of this study predate the infection). Cell type and time point are not known. CDR3s include the opening cysteine and the closing phenylalanine or tryptophan. D genes are given only for firm matches. Not every row has a clone size; where given, it reads once, few, many or a size class.

J	D	V	size	CDR3	DNA
TRBJ2-5	NA	TRBV12-3/TRBV12-4	few	CASSLYPRLGPRETQYF	TGTGCCAGCAGTTTGTATCCGCGGTTGGGGCCCCGGGAGACCCAGTACTTC
TRBJ2-3	NA	TRBV29-1	few	CSVDGGEGTDTQYF	TGCAGCGTTGACGGCGGGGAAGGCACAGATACGCAGTATTTT
TRBJ1-1	NA	TRBV11-3	NA	CASSFRFDTEAFF	TGTGCCAGCAGCTTCAGGTTTGACACTGAAGCTTTCTTT
TRBJ2-3	NA	TRBV5-1	few	CASSLGTMADTQYF	TGCGCCAGCAGCTTGGGGACTATGGCAGATACGCAGTATTTT
TRBJ2-1	NA	TRBV12-3/TRBV12-4	NA	CASSFVGDSYNEQFF	TGTGCCAGCAGTTTCGTGGGGGACTCCTACAATGAGCAGTTCTTC
TRBJ2-3	NA	TRBV6-5	NA	CAGYTDTQYF	TGTGCCGGCTACACAGATACGCAGTATTTT
TRBJ1-2	NA	TRBV12-3/TRBV12-4	NA	CASSLRAEGYGYTF	TGTGCCAGCAGTTTACGAGCTGAGGGCTATGGCTACACCTTC
TRBJ2-3	NA	TRBV4-3	many	CASSQDRFVDTQYF	TGCGCCAGCAGCCAAGACAGATTCGTAGATACGCAGTATTTT
TRBJ1-2	NA	TRBV6-2/TRBV6-3	few	CASTLRGQAYGYTF	TGTGCCAGCACCCTTCGAGGGCAAGCTTATGGCTACACCTTC
TRBJ2-3	NA	TRBV5-1	NA	CASSLDKPGGTDTQYF	TGCGCCAGCAGCTTGGATAAGCCAGGGGGCACAGATACGCAGTATTTT
TRBJ2-1	NA	TRBV7-9	few	CASSPARQRDEQFF	TGTGCCAGCAGCCCAGCCCGACAGAGGGATGAGCAGTTCTTC
TRBJ2-7	TRBD2	TRBV4-2	NA	CASSQGLAGGGTHYEQYF	TGTGCCAGCAGCCAAGGGTTGGCGGGGGGGGGAACTCACTACGAGCAGTACTTC
TRBJ1-1	NA	TRBV3-1	NA	CASSYTGGVGTEAFF	TGTGCCAGCAGCTATACGGGGGGCGTCGGCACTGAAGCTTTCTTT
TRBJ2-5	NA	TRBV20-1	NA	CSARVPTGETQYF	TGCAGTGCTAGAGTACCGACGGGGGAGACCCAGTACTTC
TRBJ2-3	NA	TRBV6-6	many	CASSSGVDTQYF	TGTGCCAGCAGTTCAGGGGTAGATACGCAGTATTTT
TRBJ1-1	NA	TRBV7-2	many	CASSFYSTLGGWSTEAFF	TGTGCCAGCAGCTTTTATTCCACGCTCGGGGGCTGGAGCACTGAAGCTTTCTTT
TRBJ2-5	NA	TRBV6-2/TRBV6-3	many	CASSLGSGAEETQYF	TGTGCCAGCAGTTTGGGATCCGGGGCCGAAGAGACCCAGTACTTC
TRBJ2-1	NA	TRBV12-3/TRBV12-4	few	CASEPNEQFF	TGTGCCAGCGAACCCAATGAGCAGTTCTTC
TRBJ2-7	NA	TRBV1	few	CTSSQPMSYEQYF	TGCACCAGCAGCCAACCTATGTCCTACGAGCAGTACTTC
TRBJ2-7	NA	TRBV7-2	NA	CASSLDMDYEQYF	TGTGCCAGCAGCTTGGACATGGACTACGAGCAGTACTTC
TRBJ2-2	TRBD2	TRBV11-2	NA	CASSPTSGGATGELIF	TGTGCCAGCAGCCCTACTAGCGGGGGGGCTACCGGGGAGCTGATTTTT
TRBJ1-2	NA	TRBV12-3/TRBV12-4	few	CASRAQGWYGYTF	TGTGCCAGCAGGGCACAGGGTTGGTATGGCTACACCTTC